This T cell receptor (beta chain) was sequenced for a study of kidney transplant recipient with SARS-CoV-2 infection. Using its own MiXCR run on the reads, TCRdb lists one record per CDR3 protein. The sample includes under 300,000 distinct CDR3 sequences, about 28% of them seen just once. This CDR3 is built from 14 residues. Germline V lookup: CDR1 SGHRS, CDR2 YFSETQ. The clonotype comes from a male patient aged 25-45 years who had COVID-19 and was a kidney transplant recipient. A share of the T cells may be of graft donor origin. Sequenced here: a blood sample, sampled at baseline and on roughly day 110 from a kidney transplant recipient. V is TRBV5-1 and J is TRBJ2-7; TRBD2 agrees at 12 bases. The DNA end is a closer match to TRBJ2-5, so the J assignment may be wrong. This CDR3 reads CASSRLAGDQTQYF. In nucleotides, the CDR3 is TGCGCCAGCTCCCGACTAGCGGGAGATCAGACCCAGTACTTC.